A selection of T cell receptor beta chains follows, all from one sample in a study of T cell responses to AZD1222 COVID-19 vaccine. Profiled with immunoSEQ multiplex PCR; TCRdb holds only in-frame clones, not every one. This table holds 93,000 or so clones, roughly 89% found once. The material was peripheral blood, obtained on day 0 of AZD1222 vaccination. These receptors were obtained from an adult in good health. Each CDR3 is given with its conserved first and last residue. The order of the fields is V gene, J gene, CDR3 length, D gene, clone size, CDR3 DNA, CDR3 protein. A D gene is named only where the DNA matches it firmly. For some rows the clone size is stated as once, few or many, or as a class when expanded; others skip it.

>TRBV6-6|TRBJ2-7|13|.|.
TGTGCCAGCAGTTACGGGGGGAACTACGAGCAGTACTTC
CASSYGGNYEQYF
>TRBV28|TRBJ1-1|11|.|.
TGTGCCAGCAGTTTTCGGACTGAAGCTTTCTTT
CASSFRTEAFF
>TRBV27|TRBJ1-6|19|TRBD1|.
TGTGCCAGCAGTTCCATTAACTCCCCAGGACAGGGGAATAATTCACCCCTCCACTTT
CASSSINSPGQGNNSPLHF
>TRBV3-1/TRBV3-2|TRBJ2-2|19|TRBD2|.
TGTGCCAGCAGCCTGGGGCTAGCGGGAGAGAACGCGAACACCGGGGAGCTGTTTTTT
CASSLGLAGENANTGELFF
>TRBV6-4|TRBJ2-1|17|.|few
TGTGCCAGCAGCTCCGGGATGGAGGTGTGGAGGTCGGATGAGCAGTTCTTC
CASSSGMEVWRSDEQFF
>TRBV9|TRBJ2-7|14|.|.
TGTGCCAGCAGCGTAGACCCTACGGGACGCGAGCAGTACTTC
CASSVDPTGREQYF
>TRBV19|TRBJ2-5|14|TRBD2|.
TGTGCCAGTAGCCTACTAGCGGGAGGCGAGACCCAGTACTTC
CASSLLAGGETQYF
>TRBV28|TRBJ2-7|15|.|.
TGTGCCAGCACCCTGACCAGGGACCTCTTGTTCGAGCAGTACTTC
CASTLTRDLLFEQYF
>TRBV3-1/TRBV3-2|TRBJ2-3|13|.|.
TGTGCCAGCAGCCAAGTAATTAGGGATACGCAGTATTTT
CASSQVIRDTQYF
>TRBV7-2|TRBJ2-1|11|.|.
TGTGCCAGCAGACTACAGGGAGAGCAGTTCTTC
CASRLQGEQFF
>TRBV9|TRBJ1-1|13|.|few
TGTGCCAGCAGCGTAGGTCCAAACACTGAAGCTTTCTTT
CASSVGPNTEAFF
>TRBV7-3|TRBJ2-5|16|TRBD2|.
TGTGCCAGCAGCCCCACCGGGACTAGTGTTGTAGAGACCCAGTACTTC
CASSPTGTSVVETQYF
>TRBV5-4|TRBJ2-2|16|TRBD2|.
TGTGCCAGCACCCAGACTAGCGGGAGAGGGACCGGGGAGCTGTTTTTT
CASTQTSGRGTGELFF
>TRBV18|TRBJ1-2|13|.|.
TGTGCCAGCTCCCACCAGCTCGACTATGGCTACACCTTC
CASSHQLDYGYTF
>TRBV6-6|TRBJ1-5|15|TRBD1|.
TGTGCCAGCAGTCAGCGACAGGGTAGCAATCAGCCCCAGCATTTT
CASSQRQGSNQPQHF
>TRBV2|TRBJ2-7|11|.|.
TGTGCCAGCCGCCTCATCTACGAGCAGTACTTC
CASRLIYEQYF
>TRBV11-2|TRBJ2-7|14|TRBD1|once
TGTGCCAGCAGCTCCGGGACAGGGAAGTACGAGCAGTACTTC
CASSSGTGKYEQYF
>TRBV27|TRBJ2-7|17|TRBD2|.
TGTGCCAGCAGAGACAAAGCGGGAGGGATCTACTCCTACGAGCAGTACTTC
CASRDKAGGIYSYEQYF
>TRBV30|TRBJ1-1|13|.|.
TGTGCCTGGAAGAGATCCATGAACACTGAAGCTTTCTTT
CAWKRSMNTEAFF
>TRBV11-2|TRBJ1-1|16|.|.
TGTGCCAGCAGCCCTGGACCGGGACACCCTCGACGTGAAGCTTTCTTT
CASSPGPGHPRREAFF
>TRBV5-4|TRBJ2-3|18|.|.
TGTGCCAGCAGCCGATACCGTACAGGTGCGGTAGTTGCAGATACGCAGTATTTT
CASSRYRTGAVVADTQYF
>TRBV15|TRBJ1-3|15|.|.
TGTGCCACCAGCATAAGAGGGGGACCTCGGGACACCATATATTTT
CATSIRGGPRDTIYF
>TRBV18|TRBJ2-7|13|.|.
TGTGCCAGCTCACCAAATAGCTTCCACGAGCAGTACTTC
CASSPNSFHEQYF
>TRBV7-8|TRBJ1-3|14|.|.
TGTGCCAGCAGCGCCGGACAGACTGGAAACACCATATATTTT
CASSAGQTGNTIYF
>TRBV28|TRBJ2-6|18|.|.
TGTGCCAGCAGTTCCGTAGGAAGAACCATCTCTGGGGCCAACGTCCTGACTTTC
CASSSVGRTISGANVLTF
>TRBV11-2|TRBJ2-7|15|.|.
TGTGCCAGCAGCTTAGAAGGGAGGGGGCGCGGCGAGCAGTACTTC
CASSLEGRGRGEQYF
>TRBV27|TRBJ2-7|13|.|few
TGTGCCAGCAGTTATACAGGCCCGTCGGAGCAGTACTTC
CASSYTGPSEQYF
>TRBV11-3|TRBJ2-2|14|.|.
TGTGCCAGCAGTCTCACAGCGAACACCGGGGAGCTGTTTTTT
CASSLTANTGELFF
>TRBV27|TRBJ1-1|14|.|.
TGTGCCAGCAGTTTCTCACGGTTGAACACTGAAGCTTTCTTT
CASSFSRLNTEAFF
>TRBV13|TRBJ1-1|15|TRBD1|.
TGTGCCAGCAGCCCCCAACAGGGGCAGAACACTGAAGCTTTCTTT
CASSPQQGQNTEAFF
>TRBV7-2|TRBJ2-3|15|.|.
TGTGCCAGCAGCTCCGGGACGAAGCCATTAGATACGCAGTATTTT
CASSSGTKPLDTQYF
>TRBV5-1|TRBJ2-7|16|TRBD1|few
TGCGCCAGCAGACGAGCCCCGGGACAGAGCTCCTACGAGCAGTACTTC
CASRRAPGQSSYEQYF
>TRBV5-1|TRBJ2-7|15|TRBD1|.
TGCGCCAGCAGCACCGGGACAGGGGGCCAATACGAGCAGTACTTC
CASSTGTGGQYEQYF
>TRBV4-2|TRBJ1-3|19|TRBD1|.
TGTGCCAGCAGCCAACAACCGGGACAGGGTGTCTACTCTGGAAACACCATATATTTT
CASSQQPGQGVYSGNTIYF
>TRBV19|TRBJ1-4|15|TRBD1|.
TGTGCCAGTAGCCCTAGGGACAGGGGAGGTGAAAAACTGTTTTTT
CASSPRDRGGEKLFF
>TRBV7-8|TRBJ2-7|15|.|.
TGTGCCAGCAGCCCACAGGCGTCGTCGGCCTACGAGCAGTACTTC
CASSPQASSAYEQYF
>TRBV2|TRBJ2-5|12|.|.
TGTGCCAGCAGCCCAGAGACGGGGACCCAGTACTTC
CASSPETGTQYF
>TRBV2|TRBJ2-7|14|.|few
TGTGCCAGCAGGAGGGGGAGGGCCCAGTACGAGCAGTACTTC
CASRRGRAQYEQYF
>TRBV19|TRBJ2-7|12|.|.
TGTGCCAGTAGCACCCTAGGTGACCAGCAGTACTTC
CASSTLGDQQYF
>TRBV30|TRBJ1-1|15|.|.
TGTGCCTGGAGGAGGCCCGAGGGAATAGGCACTGAAGCTTTCTTT
CAWRRPEGIGTEAFF
>TRBV9|TRBJ2-3|15|TRBD2|.
TGTGCCAGCAGCCCCGGGACTAGCGTTCCAGATACGCAGTATTTT
CASSPGTSVPDTQYF
>TRBV7-2|TRBJ2-3|16|.|.
TGTGCCAGCTCTCCTGGAGCGAGAGGAAAGTTAGATACGCAGTATTTT
CASSPGARGKLDTQYF
>TRBV6-6|TRBJ1-2|17|.|.
TGTGCCAGCAGTCGATCGGGGGGGGGCCCACCTAACTATGGCTACACCTTC
CASSRSGGGPPNYGYTF
>TRBV28|TRBJ1-2|15|.|.
TGTGCCAGCAGCTCAGGCCCAGTTTTAGCTCCCGGCTACACCTTC
CASSSGPVLAPGYTF
>TRBV18|TRBJ1-4|16|TRBD1|.
TGTGCCAGCTCGAGGAACAGGGGATCAACTAATGAAAAACTGTTTTTT
CASSRNRGSTNEKLFF
>TRBV18|TRBJ2-7|17|TRBD2|.
TGTGCCAGCTCACCGGTAGGGACTAGCGTCTCCTGGGTCGAGCAGTACTTC
CASSPVGTSVSWVEQYF